Each of the 15 T cell receptor beta chains below was sequenced from the same sample in a study of blood T cells in healthy people across ages (dated by TCRdb to 2015 to 2017). The library was prepared using 5' RACE. The data were produced on an Illumina HiSeq 2500. A second PCR of roughly 7 to 12 cycles was performed with a sample-barcoded 5' primer and a J-beta primer mix. Through fastp at Q25 and MiXCR, TCRdb rebuilt clones from the public reads, retaining in-frame beta chains. Every entry covers one CDR3 protein and lists the most common genes and DNA from its rows. A total of approximately 810,000 distinct CDR3 sequences appear in this sample, 30% to 45% of them only once. The top ten hold 10% to 15% of the sample. The sample consisted of blood. Receptor source: a man younger than 35 in good health.

The chain recombines TRBV20-1 with TRBJ2-4; D tentatively reads TRBD1 or TRBD2 (6 bases each). The J call may be wrong; the DNA end is better matched by TRBJ2-7. Germline CDR1 DFQATT, CDR2 SNEGSKA (reference sequence). This CDR3 comprises 15 residues. As DNA, the CDR3 is TGCAGTGGCCAGACAGGCCGCGGGATAGGCTACGAGCAGTACTTC. This encodes CSGQTGRGIGYEQYF.

The rearrangement joins TRBV3-1 to TRBJ2-7, with 7 bases aligning to TRBD1. After removal of 0 bases from V and 2 bases from J, the junction contained 7 bases not matched to a gene. The CDR3 loop spans 16 amino acids. CDR1 and CDR2 (germline): LGHDT, YNNKEL (reference sequence). The CDR3 loop reads CASSQDLPGGTYEQYF. CDR3 nucleotide sequence: TGTGCCAGCAGCCAAGATCTTCCAGGGGGTACCTACGAGCAGTACTTC.

In its sample, this clonotype was seen a few times. The chain uses TRBV27 and TRBJ1-6; the D is unclear. Trimming took 0 bases from V and 5 from J, leaving 2 bases between them. Germline V gene lookup returns CDR1 MNHEY and CDR2 SMNVEV (reference sequence). The CDR3 has 13 amino acids. The CDR3 DNA reads as TGTGCCAGCAGTTTATCCAATAATTCACCCCTCCACTTT. Its translation: CASSLSNNSPLHF.

The chain joins TRBV20-1 to TRBJ1-1, with a possible D match to TRBD1 (6 bases). In germline, CDR1 is DFQATT, CDR2 SNEGSKA (reference sequence). CDR3 size: 11 residues. Trimming left V 3 bases short and J 10 bases short, with 12 bases between. The CDR3 sequence is CSASHQGLAFF. The CDR3, as DNA: TGCAGTGCTAGTCACCAGGGGTTAGCTTTCTTT.

Only a few counts were recorded for this clonotype. The chain couples TRBV5-6 to TRBJ2-1; 8 positions agree with TRBD1. V was pared by 2 bases and J by 14 bases, with 9 bases of the junction left unmatched. This CDR3 contains 13 residues. The germline CDR1 and CDR2 sequences are SGHDT and YYEEEE. The CDR3 protein is CASSFGQGGLEFF. CDR3 coding DNA: TGTGCCAGCAGCTTTGGACAGGGTGGGTTGGAGTTCTTC. The full variable domain, completed using reference TRBV5-6 and TRBJ2-1, is DAGVTQSPTHLIKTRGQQVTLRCSPKSGHDTVSWYQQALGQGPQFIFQYYEEEERQRGNFPDRFSGHQFPNYSSELNVNALLLGDSALYLCASSFGQGGLEFFGPGTRLTVL.

The chain recombines TRBV19 with TRBJ1-1, with D maybe TRBD1 (6 bases). V lost 7 bases and J lost 4, with 10 bases in between. The CDR3 totals 12 residues. Looked up from germline, CDR1 is LNHDA and CDR2 is SQIVND (reference sequence). CDR3 sequence (DNA): TGTGCCAGTACCGCAGGGGTCACTGAAGCTTTCTTT. As protein: CASTAGVTEAFF.

The chain couples TRBV20-1 to TRBJ1-1, with D hard to call. CDR3 size: 12 residues. CDR1 and CDR2 (germline): DFQATT, SNEGSKA (reference sequence). Trimming left V 4 bases short and J 7 bases short, with 13 bases between. The chain's CDR3 is CSATPPIGEAFF. The CDR3 DNA follows: TGCAGTGCTACACCCCCTATTGGTGAAGCTTTCTTT.

This clonotype has a handful of counts. V and J are TRBV25-1 and TRBJ2-3; possible D gene TRBD2, 6 bases. Germline V CDR1 and CDR2: MGHDK, SYGVNS. Trimming pared 6 bases from V and 0 bases from J, leaving 10 bases between. This CDR3 comprises 14 residues. CDR3: CASSGDFSTDTQYF. The CDR3 nucleotides are TGTGCCAGCAGCGGGGACTTTAGCACAGATACGCAGTATTTT.

The J gene is TRBJ1-5, the V gene TRBV20-1; D might be TRBD1 (6 bases). Germline lookup yields CDR1 DFQATT and CDR2 SNEGSKA (reference sequence). The V and J ends lost 0 bases and 0 bases respectively, with 15 bases between them. CDR3 length equals 17 residues. This chain's CDR3 is CSARDPGTTYSNQPQHF. The CDR3 DNA reads TGCAGTGCTAGAGATCCAGGGACAACTTATAGCAATCAGCCCCAGCATTTT.

This clonotype has at least ten counts. The rearrangement uses TRBV10-3 and TRBJ2-7; 8 bases are shared with TRBD1. The trim removed 5 bases at V and 0 bases at J, leaving 6 bases unmatched. From germline, CDR1 is ENHRY and CDR2 SYGVKD. The CDR3 runs to 15 residues. The chain's CDR3 is CAISRQGKASYEQYF. The CDR3 DNA reads as TGTGCCATCAGTCGACAGGGGAAGGCCTCCTACGAGCAGTACTTC.

Remarks on this clonotype: This may be a read error, as it is one base from a much larger clone. The CDR3 ends on some other residue instead of the conserved phenylalanine or tryptophan, so this is likely a read error. This chain uses TRBV5-4 with TRBJ2-7; D may be TRBD2 (5 bases). Trimming cost V 1 base and J 5 bases, with 13 bases left between them. The length of the CDR3 is 14 residues. From germline, CDR1 is SGHNT and CDR2 YYREEE (reference sequence). The CDR3 region has the DNA TGTGCCAGCAGCTTGTCTCCTAGCAATGACGAGCAGTACCTC. Translation: CASSLSPSNDEQYL.

This clonotype was seen repeatedly, ten times or more. This rearrangement joins TRBV12-3 or TRBV12-4 to TRBJ2-5; 11 bases are a match to TRBD2. CDR3 length: 15 amino acids. Unmatched junction bases numbered 4, after V lost 6 bases and J lost 1 base. The CDR3 sequence: CASSLGTSGQETQYF. As DNA, the CDR3 is TGTGCCAGCAGCCTTGGGACTAGCGGCCAAGAGACCCAGTACTTC.

The genes are TRBV2 and TRBJ2-7; 7 bases align to TRBD1. V gave up 4 bases and J gave up 12 bases; unmatched junction bases: 12. Germline V gives CDR1 SNHLY, CDR2 FYNNEI. There are 13 residues in the CDR3. CDR3 nucleotides: TGTGCCAGCAGTGGACAGGGACAAGAGACCCTGTACTTC. The encoded protein is CASSGQGQETLYF.

The rearrangement joins TRBV24-1 to TRBJ2-1; 7 bases are shared with TRBD1. The tail of the sequence fits TRBJ2-7 better, so the J call may be wrong. Germline-derived CDR1 and CDR2 are KGHDR and SFDVKD. This CDR3 has 16 residues. The CDR3 sequence is CATSDGQALTYNEQYF. As DNA, the CDR3 is TGTGCCACCAGTGATGGACAGGCATTAACCTACAATGAGCAGTACTTC.

This clonotype was seen only once. V gene TRBV2 combines with J gene TRBJ2-3; D remains ambiguous. CDR3 length: 15 residues. Germline V gives CDR1 SNHLY, CDR2 FYNNEI. V was cut by 2 bases and J by 1 base, with 10 bases left in between. CDR3: CASSEFNLGTDTQYF. CDR3 nucleotide sequence: TGTGCCAGCAGTGAATTCAACCTAGGCACAGATACGCAGTATTTT.